The 18 T cell receptor beta chains reported below all come from one sample, sequenced in a study of CD8 T cells in ankylosing spondylitis. Each CDR3 protein gets one entry after TCRdb re-called the 5' RACE reads with MiXCR. This table has hundreds of thousands of distinct CDR3 sequences, roughly 20% appearing once. The sample consisted of blood, either unsorted or a sorted T cell fraction (not recorded which). These receptors were taken from a male donor with ankylosing spondylitis or in good health (not recorded which).

This clonotype was observed at least ten times. The chain employs TRBV20-1 and TRBJ2-2; TRBD2 matches at 7 bases. Per the germline V gene, CDR1 is DFQATT and CDR2 is SNEGSKA (reference sequence). V trimming: 1 base; J trimming: 5 bases; junction bases outside the gene matches: 1. The CDR3 length is 13 residues. DNA of the CDR3: TGCAGTGCTAGAGGCGGGGGTACCGGGGAGCTGTTTTTT. It translates to CSARGGGTGELFF.

This clonotype was counted a few times. The rearrangement joins TRBV5-1 to TRBJ2-3, with D perhaps TRBD2 (5 bases). This CDR3 is built from 16 residues. Trimming removed 3 bases from V and 6 bases from J, with 20 bases in between. The germline CDR1 and CDR2 sequences are SGHRS and YFSETQ. The CDR3 region is CASSYDSTGKGDTQYF. CDR3 sequence (DNA): TGCGCCAGCAGCTATGACTCGACCGGGAAAGGGGATACGCAGTATTTT.

This clonotype was detected many times. The V call is TRBV5-1, the J call TRBJ2-2; D call uncertain. The germline gives CDR1 SGHRS, CDR2 YFSETQ. The CDR3 loop spans 13 amino acids. Trimming took off 6 bases at V and 3 bases at J, with 9 bases between the two ends. CDR3 protein: CASTLQYTGELFF. CDR3 DNA sequence: TGCGCCAGCACCTTACAGTACACCGGGGAGCTGTTTTTT.

The CDR3 region is CASSLGQSGNEKLFF. CDR3 in DNA: TGCGCCAGCAGCTTGGGACAGTCCGGTAATGAAAAACTGTTTTTT. The chain carries TRBV5-1 and TRBJ1-4, with a tentative D call TRBD1 (5 bases). CDR3 length equals 15 residues. CDR1 and CDR2 from the germline V gene are SGHRS and YFSETQ. V was cut by 0 bases and J by 4 bases, with 10 bases left in between.

This rearrangement joins TRBV18 to TRBJ2-1; 9 positions match TRBD1. The CDR3 is made up of 14 amino acids. Germline CDR1 reads KGHSH; CDR2 reads LQKENI. J gave up 6 bases and V 5 bases, and 5 bases lay outside the gene matches. CDR3 protein: CASSRTGEGNEQFF. The CDR3, as DNA: TGTGCCAGCTCAAGGACAGGGGAAGGCAATGAGCAGTTCTTC.

V gene TRBV7-2 combines with J gene TRBJ1-5; TRBD1 agrees at 8 bases. Germline assignment: CDR1 SGHTA and CDR2 FQGNSA. V shed 5 bases, J shed 11 bases, and the junction held 14 bases outside the gene matches. This CDR3 is 15 amino acids long. Here the CDR3 reads CASSPTGTGLASQHF. CDR3 DNA sequence: TGTGCCAGCAGCCCAACCGGGACAGGACTGGCCTCCCAGCATTTT. Combining the CDR3 with reference TRBV7-2 and TRBJ1-5 gives the whole variable domain GAGVSQSPSNKVTEKGKDVELRCDPISGHTALYWYRQSLGQGLEFLIYFQGNSAPDKSGLPSDRFSAERTGGSVSTLTIQRTQQEDSAVYLCASSPTGTGLASQHFGDGTRLSIL.

The V and J genes are TRBV28 and TRBJ1-5; no reliable D call. V was pared by 6 bases and J by 0 bases, with 12 bases between. CDR1 is MDHEN and CDR2 is SYDVKM in the germline V gene. This CDR3 contains 15 residues. The CDR3 loop is CASRSFGYSNQPQHF. The CDR3 DNA is TGTGCCAGCAGGTCCTTTGGTTATAGCAATCAGCCCCAGCATTTT.

The genes are TRBV12-3 or TRBV12-4 and TRBJ1-1, with D maybe TRBD1 (6 bases). The V end was cut by 3 bases, the J end by 3 bases, with 14 bases between. This CDR3 contains 15 residues. The CDR3 DNA follows: TGTGCCAGCAGTTTCTACAGGGAGGGGTACACTGAAGCTTTCTTT. It translates to CASSFYREGYTEAFF.

This clonotype came up many times. V gene TRBV6-5 combines with J gene TRBJ2-1, with 8 nucleotides matching TRBD1. The V segment lost 5 bases and the J segment 4 bases; nucleotides outside the gene matches: 10. Germline assignment: CDR1 MNHEY and CDR2 SVGAGI. The CDR3 totals 16 residues. CDR3 loop: CASSTAGGAGYNEQFF. CDR3 nucleotide sequence: TGTGCCAGCAGTACTGCAGGGGGCGCCGGTTACAATGAGCAGTTCTTC.

The chain has TRBV20-1 and TRBJ2-5, with TRBD1 matching over 7 bases. V gave up 0 bases and J gave up 3 bases; unmatched junction bases: 7. The CDR3 consists of 15 residues. Germline lookup yields CDR1 DFQATT and CDR2 SNEGSKA (reference sequence). CDR3: CSARDPGTAKETQYF. The CDR3 DNA is TGCAGTGCTAGAGATCCGGGGACAGCTAAAGAGACCCAGTACTTC.

The gene calls are TRBV2 and TRBJ1-1; 8 bases are shared with TRBD1. The CDR3 has 16 amino acids. Germline V gives CDR1 SNHLY, CDR2 FYNNEI. The V and J ends lost 6 bases and 2 bases, in that order; junction bases with no gene match: 11. The CDR3 loop is CASRHRTGLGNTEAFF. For the CDR3, the DNA is TGTGCCAGCAGACACCGGACAGGGCTCGGCAACACTGAAGCTTTCTTT.

The J gene is TRBJ2-1, the V gene TRBV10-3, with TRBD2 as a possible D gene (6 bases). The V gene's germline CDR1 is ENHRY and CDR2 SYGVKD. V lost 11 bases and J 7 bases, leaving 18 bases between the germline ends. The CDR3 is 13 amino acids. This CDR3 reads CAARLGGTNEQFF. For the CDR3, the DNA is TGTGCCGCTCGACTAGGAGGGACGAATGAGCAGTTCTTC.

This rearrangement joins TRBV6-1 to TRBJ1-5; D gene ambiguous. Trimming took off 1 base at V and 2 bases at J, with 12 bases between the two ends. CDR1 MNHNS and CDR2 SASEGT come from the germline V gene. There are 16 residues in the CDR3. The CDR3 loop is CASSEGVIGGNQPQHF. CDR3 bases: TGTGCCAGCAGTGAAGGTGTCATAGGTGGCAATCAGCCCCAGCATTTT.

This clonotype showed up just once. This rearrangement joins TRBV5-1 to TRBJ1-1; possibly TRBD1 for D (6 bases). V shed 5 bases and J shed 3 bases, with 17 bases lying between them. This CDR3 has 15 amino acids. Germline lookup yields CDR1 SGHRS and CDR2 YFSETQ. DNA for the CDR3: TGCGCCAGCAGTCGCCTCGGGGGGCTAGACACTGAAGCTTTCTTT. It specifies CASSRLGGLDTEAFF.

V usage is TRBV28 and J usage is TRBJ2-7; possibly TRBD1 or TRBD2 for D (6 bases each). V was cut by 5 bases and J by 4 bases, with 15 bases left in between. The length of the CDR3 is 14 residues. Germline V lookup: CDR1 MDHEN, CDR2 SYDVKM. CDR3 in amino acids: CASSPALGGYEQYV. The CDR3 DNA follows: TGTGCCAGCAGTCCTGCCTTAGGGGGGTACGAGCAGTACGTC.

This chain uses TRBV5-1 with TRBJ2-1; 7 positions agree with TRBD1. Germline V gene data show CDR1 as SGHRS and CDR2 as YFSETQ. The length of the CDR3 is 16 residues. V shed 3 bases, J shed 5 bases, and the junction held 11 bases outside the gene matches. CDR3: CASSSVKGTADNEQFF. The DNA for the CDR3 is TGCGCCAGCAGCTCCGTGAAAGGGACAGCCGACAATGAGCAGTTCTTC.

The table lists this clonotype with a few counts. J is TRBJ2-2 and V is TRBV9, with D possibly being TRBD2 (6 bases). Germline V gene data show CDR1 as SGDLS and CDR2 as YYNGEE. V dropped 2 bases and J dropped 6 bases, with 11 bases sitting between them. The CDR3 is made up of 14 amino acids. CDR3 amino acids: CASSVRTGAGELFF. The CDR3 bases are TGTGCCAGCAGCGTGAGGACGGGGGCCGGGGAGCTGTTTTTT.

The gene calls are TRBV7-3 and TRBJ1-1; tentative D call: TRBD1 (6 bases). This CDR3 has 13 residues. The V end was cut by 4 bases, the J end by 3 bases, with 9 bases between. Germline V gene lookup returns CDR1 SGHTA and CDR2 FQGTGA. CDR3 bases: TGTGCCAGCAGCTCCTACAGGGACACTGAAGCTTTCTTT. Residues: CASSSYRDTEAFF.